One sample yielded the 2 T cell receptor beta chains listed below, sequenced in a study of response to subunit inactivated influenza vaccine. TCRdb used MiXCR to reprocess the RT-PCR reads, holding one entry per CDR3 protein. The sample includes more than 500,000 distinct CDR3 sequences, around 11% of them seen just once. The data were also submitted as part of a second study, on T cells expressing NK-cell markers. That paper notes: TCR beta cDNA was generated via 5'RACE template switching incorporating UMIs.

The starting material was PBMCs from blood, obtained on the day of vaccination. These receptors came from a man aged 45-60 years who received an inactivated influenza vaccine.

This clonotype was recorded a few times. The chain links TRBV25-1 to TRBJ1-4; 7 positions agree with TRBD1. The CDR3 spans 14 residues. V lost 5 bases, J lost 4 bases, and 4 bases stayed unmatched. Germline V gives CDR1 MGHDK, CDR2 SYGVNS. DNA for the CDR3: TGTGCCAGCAGTAAACAGGGGTATAATGAAAAACTGTTTTTT. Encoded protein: CASSKQGYNEKLFF.

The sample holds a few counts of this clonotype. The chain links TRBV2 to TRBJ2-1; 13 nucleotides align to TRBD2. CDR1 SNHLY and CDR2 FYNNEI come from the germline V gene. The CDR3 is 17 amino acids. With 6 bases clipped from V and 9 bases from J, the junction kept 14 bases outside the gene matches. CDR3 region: CASSLSPGTSGKGEQFF. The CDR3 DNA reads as TGTGCCAGCAGCCTCTCCCCCGGGACTAGCGGGAAGGGTGAGCAGTTCTTC.